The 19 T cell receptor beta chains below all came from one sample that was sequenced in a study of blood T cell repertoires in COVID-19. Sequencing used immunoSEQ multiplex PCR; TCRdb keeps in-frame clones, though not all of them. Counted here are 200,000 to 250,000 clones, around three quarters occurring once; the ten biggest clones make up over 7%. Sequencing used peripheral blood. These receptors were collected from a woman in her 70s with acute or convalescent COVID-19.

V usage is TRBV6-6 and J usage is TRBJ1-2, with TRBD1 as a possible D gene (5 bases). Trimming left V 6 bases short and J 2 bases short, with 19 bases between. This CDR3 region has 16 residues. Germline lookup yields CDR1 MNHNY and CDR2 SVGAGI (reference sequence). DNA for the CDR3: TGTGCCAGCAGCCGTACTGATTTCAGGGCCAACTATGGCTACACCTTC. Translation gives CASSRTDFRANYGYTF.

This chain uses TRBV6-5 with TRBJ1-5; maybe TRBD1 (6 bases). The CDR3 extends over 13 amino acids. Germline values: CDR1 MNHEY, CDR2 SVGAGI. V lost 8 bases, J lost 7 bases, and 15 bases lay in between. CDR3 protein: CASDMGTLQPQHF. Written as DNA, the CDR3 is TGTGCCAGCGACATGGGGACATTACAGCCCCAGCATTTT.

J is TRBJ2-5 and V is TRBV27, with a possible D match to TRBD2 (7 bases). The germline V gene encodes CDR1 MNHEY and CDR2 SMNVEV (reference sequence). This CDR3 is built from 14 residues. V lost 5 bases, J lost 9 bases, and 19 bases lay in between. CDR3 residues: CASSAGGPPLPQYF. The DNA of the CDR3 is TGTGCCAGCAGTGCCGGGGGGCCCCCACTACCCCAGTACTTC.

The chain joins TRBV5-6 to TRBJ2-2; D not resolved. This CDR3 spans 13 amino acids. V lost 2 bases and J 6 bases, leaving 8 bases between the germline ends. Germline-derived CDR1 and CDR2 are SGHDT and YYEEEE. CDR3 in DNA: TGTGCCAGCAGCTTTACTTCGGCCGGGGAGCTGTTTTTT. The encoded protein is CASSFTSAGELFF.

CDR3 loop: CASSLGGASTDTQYF. The CDR3 nucleotides read TGTGCCAGCAGCTTAGGGGGGGCAAGCACAGATACGCAGTATTTT. The rearrangement joins TRBV7-3 to TRBJ2-3; D may be TRBD2 (7 bases). Germline-derived CDR1 and CDR2 are SGHTA and FQGTGA. Trimming took off 2 bases at V and 0 bases at J, with 9 bases between the two ends. The CDR3 is made up of 15 amino acids. The complete variable domain, with remaining parts taken from reference TRBV7-3 and TRBJ2-3, reads GAGVSQTPSNKVTEKGKYVELRCDPISGHTALYWYRQSLGQGPEFLIYFQGTGAADDSGLPNDRFFAVRPEGSVSTLKIQRTERGDSAVYLCASSLGGASTDTQYFGPGTRLTVL.

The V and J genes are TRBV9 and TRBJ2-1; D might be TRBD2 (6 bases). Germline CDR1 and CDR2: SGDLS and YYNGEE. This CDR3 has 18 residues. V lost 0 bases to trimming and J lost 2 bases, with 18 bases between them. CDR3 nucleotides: TGTGCCAGCAGCGTAGAATCCGGGGGTGGGATGCCCTACAATGAGCAGTTCTTC. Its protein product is CASSVESGGGMPYNEQFF.

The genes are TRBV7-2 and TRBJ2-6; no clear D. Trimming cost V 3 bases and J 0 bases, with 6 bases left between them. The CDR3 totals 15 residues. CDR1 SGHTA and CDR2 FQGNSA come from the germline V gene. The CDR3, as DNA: TGTGCCAGCAGCTTCCTTCGCTCTGGGGCCAACGTCCTGACTTTC. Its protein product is CASSFLRSGANVLTF.

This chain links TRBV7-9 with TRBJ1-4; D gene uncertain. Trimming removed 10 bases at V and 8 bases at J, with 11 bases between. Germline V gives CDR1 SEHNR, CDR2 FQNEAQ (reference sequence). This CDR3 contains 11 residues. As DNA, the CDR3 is TGTGCCACCATTGGTGGCGAAAAACTGTTTTTT. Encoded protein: CATIGGEKLFF.

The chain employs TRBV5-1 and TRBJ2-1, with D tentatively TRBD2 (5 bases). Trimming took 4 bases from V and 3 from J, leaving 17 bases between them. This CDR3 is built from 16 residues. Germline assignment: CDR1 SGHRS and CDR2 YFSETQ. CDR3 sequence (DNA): TGCGCCAGCAGCACCCGGGATCATGTCTACTACAATGAGCAGTTCTTC. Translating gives CASSTRDHVYYNEQFF.

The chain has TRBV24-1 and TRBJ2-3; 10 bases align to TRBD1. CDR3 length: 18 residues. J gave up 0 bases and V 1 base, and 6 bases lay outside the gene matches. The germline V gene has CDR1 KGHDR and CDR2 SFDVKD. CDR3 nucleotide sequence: TGTGCCACCAGTGATTTCCGGGACAGGGGCTCTAGCACAGATACGCAGTATTTT. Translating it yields CATSDFRDRGSSTDTQYF.

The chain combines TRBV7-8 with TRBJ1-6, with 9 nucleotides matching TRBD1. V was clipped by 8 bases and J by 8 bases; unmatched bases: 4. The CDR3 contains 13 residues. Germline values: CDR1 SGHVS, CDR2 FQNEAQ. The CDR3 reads CASGGTGHSPLHF. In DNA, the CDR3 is TGTGCCAGCGGCGGGACAGGGCATTCACCCCTCCACTTT.

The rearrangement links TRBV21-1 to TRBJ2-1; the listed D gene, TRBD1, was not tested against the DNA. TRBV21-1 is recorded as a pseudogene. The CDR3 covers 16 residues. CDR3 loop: CASSGPDRDESNEQFF. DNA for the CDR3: TGTGCCAGCAGCGGACCCGACAGGGATGAGAGCAATGAGCAGTTCTTC.

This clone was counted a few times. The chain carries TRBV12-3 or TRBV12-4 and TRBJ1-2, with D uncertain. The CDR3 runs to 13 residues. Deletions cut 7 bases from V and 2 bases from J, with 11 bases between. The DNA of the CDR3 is TGTGCCAGCACCCTGACAAGAAACTATGGCTACACCTTC. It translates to CASTLTRNYGYTF.

CDR3 nucleotides: TGTGCCAGCAGTTTGACCGGGATTCAAACCTACAATGAGCAGTTCTTC. The encoded protein is CASSLTGIQTYNEQFF. V gene TRBV6-5 combines with J gene TRBJ2-1; D is possibly TRBD2 (5 bases). Germline V gene data show CDR1 as MNHEY and CDR2 as SVGAGI. The CDR3 is made up of 16 amino acids. Trimming left V 4 bases short and J 2 bases short, with 15 bases between.

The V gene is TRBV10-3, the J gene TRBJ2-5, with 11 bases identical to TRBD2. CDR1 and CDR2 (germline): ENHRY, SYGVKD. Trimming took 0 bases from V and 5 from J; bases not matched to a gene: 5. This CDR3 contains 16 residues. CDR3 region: CAISESLAGGVETQYF. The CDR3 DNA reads TGTGCCATCAGTGAGTCGCTAGCGGGGGGAGTGGAGACCCAGTACTTC.

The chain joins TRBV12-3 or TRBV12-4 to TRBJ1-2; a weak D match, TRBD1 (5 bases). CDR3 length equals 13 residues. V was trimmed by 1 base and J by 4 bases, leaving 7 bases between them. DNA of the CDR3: TGTGCCAGCAGTTTAGGCAGGGCCTATGGCTACACCTTC. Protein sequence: CASSLGRAYGYTF.

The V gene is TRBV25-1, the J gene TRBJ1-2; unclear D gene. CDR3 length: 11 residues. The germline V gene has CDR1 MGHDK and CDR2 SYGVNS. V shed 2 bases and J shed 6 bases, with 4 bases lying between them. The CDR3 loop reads CASSEGDGYTF. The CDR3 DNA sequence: TGTGCCAGCAGTGAAGGAGATGGCTACACCTTC.

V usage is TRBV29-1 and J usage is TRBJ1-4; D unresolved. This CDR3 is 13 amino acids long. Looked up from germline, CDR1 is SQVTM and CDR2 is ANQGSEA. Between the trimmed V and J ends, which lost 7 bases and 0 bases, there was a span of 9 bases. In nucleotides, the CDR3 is TGCAGCGCAACAGTTTCAACTAATGAAAAACTGTTTTTT. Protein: CSATVSTNEKLFF.

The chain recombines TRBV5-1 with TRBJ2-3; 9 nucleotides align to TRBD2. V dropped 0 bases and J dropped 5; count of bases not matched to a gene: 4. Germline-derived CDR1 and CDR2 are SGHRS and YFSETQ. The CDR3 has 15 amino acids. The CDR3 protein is CASSLGAGGQDTQYF. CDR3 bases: TGCGCCAGCAGCTTGGGAGCGGGGGGACAAGATACGCAGTATTTT.